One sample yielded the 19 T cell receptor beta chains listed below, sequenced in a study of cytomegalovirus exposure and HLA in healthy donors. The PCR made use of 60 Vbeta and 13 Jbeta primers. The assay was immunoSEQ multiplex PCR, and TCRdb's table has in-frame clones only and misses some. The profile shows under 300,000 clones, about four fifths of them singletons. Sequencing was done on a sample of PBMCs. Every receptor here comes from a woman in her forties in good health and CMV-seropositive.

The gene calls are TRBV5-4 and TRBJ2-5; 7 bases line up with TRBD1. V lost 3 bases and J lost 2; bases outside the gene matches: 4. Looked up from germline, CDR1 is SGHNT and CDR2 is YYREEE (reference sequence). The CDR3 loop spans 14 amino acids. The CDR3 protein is CASSYRQGQETQYF. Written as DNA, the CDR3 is TGTGCCAGCAGCTACCGACAGGGACAAGAGACCCAGTACTTC.

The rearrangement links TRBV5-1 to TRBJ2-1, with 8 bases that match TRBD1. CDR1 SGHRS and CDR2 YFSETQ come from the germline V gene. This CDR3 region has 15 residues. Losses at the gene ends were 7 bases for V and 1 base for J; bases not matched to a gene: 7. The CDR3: CASGEQGESYNEQFF. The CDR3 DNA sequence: TGCGCCAGCGGCGAACAGGGGGAATCCTACAATGAGCAGTTCTTC.

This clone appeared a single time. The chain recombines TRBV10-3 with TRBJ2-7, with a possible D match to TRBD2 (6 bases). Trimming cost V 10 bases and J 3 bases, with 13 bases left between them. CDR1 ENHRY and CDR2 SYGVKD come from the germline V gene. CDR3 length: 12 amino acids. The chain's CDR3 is CATTLEGYEQYF. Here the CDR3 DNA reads TGTGCCACTACGTTGGAGGGCTACGAGCAGTACTTC.

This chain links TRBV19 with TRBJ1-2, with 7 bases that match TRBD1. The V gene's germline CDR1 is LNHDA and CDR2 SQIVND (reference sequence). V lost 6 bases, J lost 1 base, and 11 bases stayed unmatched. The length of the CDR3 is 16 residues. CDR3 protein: CASRRTGTESNYGYTF. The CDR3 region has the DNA TGTGCCAGTAGAAGGACCGGGACAGAAAGTAACTATGGCTACACCTTC.

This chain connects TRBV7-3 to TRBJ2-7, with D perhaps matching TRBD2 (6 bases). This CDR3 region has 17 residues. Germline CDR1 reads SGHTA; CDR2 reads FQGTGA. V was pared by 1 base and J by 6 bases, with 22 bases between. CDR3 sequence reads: CASSLMDGRLGHGEQYF. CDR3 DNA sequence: TGTGCCAGCAGCTTAATGGATGGGAGACTAGGCCACGGCGAGCAGTACTTC.

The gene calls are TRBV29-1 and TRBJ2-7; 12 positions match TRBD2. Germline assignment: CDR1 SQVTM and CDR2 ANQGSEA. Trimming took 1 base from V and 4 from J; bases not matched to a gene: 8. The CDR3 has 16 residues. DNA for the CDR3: TGCAGCGTTGAAGGTACTAGACTAGCGGGAGTTTACGAGCAGTACTTC. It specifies CSVEGTRLAGVYEQYF.

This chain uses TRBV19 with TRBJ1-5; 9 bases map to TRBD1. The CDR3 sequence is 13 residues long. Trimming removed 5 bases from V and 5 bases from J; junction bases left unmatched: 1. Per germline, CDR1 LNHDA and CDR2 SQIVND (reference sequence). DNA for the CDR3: TGTGCCAGTAGTGGGGACAGGGATCAGCCCCAGCATTTT. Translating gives CASSGDRDQPQHF.

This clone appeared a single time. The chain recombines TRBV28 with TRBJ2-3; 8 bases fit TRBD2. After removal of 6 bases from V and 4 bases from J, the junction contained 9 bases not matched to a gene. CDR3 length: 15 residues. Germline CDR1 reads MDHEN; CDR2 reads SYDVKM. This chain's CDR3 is CASSPGAGGPDTQYF. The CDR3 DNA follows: TGTGCCAGCAGCCCAGGGGCGGGAGGCCCAGATACGCAGTATTTT.

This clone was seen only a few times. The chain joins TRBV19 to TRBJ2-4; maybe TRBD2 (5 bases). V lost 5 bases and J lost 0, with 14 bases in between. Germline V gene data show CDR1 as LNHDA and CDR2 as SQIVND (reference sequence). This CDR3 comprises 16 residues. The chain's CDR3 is CASSLSAELAKNIQYF. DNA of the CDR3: TGTGCCAGTAGTTTATCAGCGGAGTTAGCCAAAAACATTCAGTACTTC.

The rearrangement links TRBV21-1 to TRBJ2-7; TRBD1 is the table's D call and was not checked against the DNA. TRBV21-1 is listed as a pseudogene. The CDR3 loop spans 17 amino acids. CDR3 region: CASSKAPRAADPYEQYF. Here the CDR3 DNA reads TGTGCCAGCAGCAAAGCTCCCAGGGCAGCAGACCCCTACGAGCAGTACTTC.

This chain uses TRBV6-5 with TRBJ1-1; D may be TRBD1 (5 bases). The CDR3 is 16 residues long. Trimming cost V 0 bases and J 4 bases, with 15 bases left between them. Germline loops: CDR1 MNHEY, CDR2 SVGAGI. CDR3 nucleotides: TGTGCCAGCAGTTACTCTCCCGGGGGGGTGAGCACTGAAGCTTTCTTT. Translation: CASSYSPGGVSTEAFF.

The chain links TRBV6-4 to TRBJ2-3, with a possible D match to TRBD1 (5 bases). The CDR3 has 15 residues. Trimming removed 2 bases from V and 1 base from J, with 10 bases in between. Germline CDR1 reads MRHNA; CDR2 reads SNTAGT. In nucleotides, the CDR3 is TGTGCCAGCAGTGACATATGGGGCGGCACAGATACGCAGTATTTT. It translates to CASSDIWGGTDTQYF.

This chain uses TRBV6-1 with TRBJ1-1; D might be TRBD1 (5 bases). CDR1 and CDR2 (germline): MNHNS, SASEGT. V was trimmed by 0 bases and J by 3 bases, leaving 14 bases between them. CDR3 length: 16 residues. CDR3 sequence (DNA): TGTGCCAGCAGTGAAGCGGGGGGGTACCGGGACACTGAAGCTTTCTTT. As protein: CASSEAGGYRDTEAFF.

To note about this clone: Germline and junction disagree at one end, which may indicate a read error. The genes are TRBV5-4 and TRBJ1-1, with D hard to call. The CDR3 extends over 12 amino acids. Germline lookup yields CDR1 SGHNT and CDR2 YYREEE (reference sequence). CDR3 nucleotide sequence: TGTGCCAGCAGCTTCGGGAGGACTGAAGCTTCCTTT. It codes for CASSFGRTEASF.

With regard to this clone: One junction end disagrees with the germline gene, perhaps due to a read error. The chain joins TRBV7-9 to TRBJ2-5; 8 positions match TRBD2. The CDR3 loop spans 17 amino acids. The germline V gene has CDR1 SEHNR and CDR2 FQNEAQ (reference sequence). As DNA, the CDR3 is TGTTCCAGCATGTCGATGGGGGTCGGGAGGGCGAGGGAGACCCAGTACTTC. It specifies CSSMSMGVGRARETQYF.

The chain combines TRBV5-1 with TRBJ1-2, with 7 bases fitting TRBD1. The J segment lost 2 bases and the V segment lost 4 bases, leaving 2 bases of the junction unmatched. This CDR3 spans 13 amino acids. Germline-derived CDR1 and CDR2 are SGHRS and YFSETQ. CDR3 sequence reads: CASSDRDNYGYTF. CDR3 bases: TGCGCCAGCAGCGACAGGGACAACTATGGCTACACCTTC.

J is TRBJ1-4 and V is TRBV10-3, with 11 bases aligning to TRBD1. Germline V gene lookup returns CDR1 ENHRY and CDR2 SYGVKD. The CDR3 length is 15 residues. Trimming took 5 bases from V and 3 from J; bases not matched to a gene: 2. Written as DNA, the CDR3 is TGTGCCATCAGTCGGGACAGGGGGGCTAATGAAAAACTGTTTTTT. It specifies CAISRDRGANEKLFF.

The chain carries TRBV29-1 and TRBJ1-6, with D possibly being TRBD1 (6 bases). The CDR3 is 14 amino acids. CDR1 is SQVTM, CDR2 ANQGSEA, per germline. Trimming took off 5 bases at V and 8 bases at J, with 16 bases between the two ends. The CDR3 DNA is TGCAGCGTTAAGTTCACACAGGGTGATTCACCCCTCCACTTT. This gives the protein CSVKFTQGDSPLHF.

CDR3 nucleotide sequence: TGTGCCAGCAGAGACAGTTATTCCAATTCACCCCTCCACTTT. Its protein product is CASRDSYSNSPLHF. J is TRBJ1-6 and V is TRBV2, with D possibly being TRBD1 (5 bases). The V and J ends lost 6 bases and 7 bases respectively, with 13 bases between them. Germline CDR1 is SNHLY and CDR2 is FYNNEI. CDR3 length: 14 residues.